A selection of T cell receptor beta chains follows, all from one sample in a study of T cell responses to AZD1222 COVID-19 vaccine. The repertoire was sequenced with immunoSEQ multiplex PCR; TCRdb's copy has only in-frame clones and lacks some. This sample has approximately 150,000 clones; more than 85% occur once, and the top ten carry around 4.4%. The specimen was peripheral blood, collected on day 0 of AZD1222 vaccination. All receptors derive from an adult in good health. Both conserved end residues are part of each CDR3. A D gene is named only where the DNA matches it firmly. Rows may omit the clone size; those that give it use once, few, many or a size class.

CDR3 DNA: TGTGCCAGCAGCTTAGCGGCGGGGAGCGGGGCCCGCTGGGGCCAGTACTTC
CDR3 protein: CASSLAAGSGARWGQYF
V gene: TRBV7-2
D gene: TRBD2
J gene: TRBJ2-5
clone size: NA

CDR3 DNA: TGTGCCAGCACCCCGGGACTAGCGGTACAAGAGACCCAGTACTTC
CDR3 protein: CASTPGLAVQETQYF
V gene: TRBV2
D gene: TRBD2
J gene: TRBJ2-5
clone size: once

CDR3 DNA: TGTGCCAGTAGTCAGGGATACGAGCAGTACTTC
CDR3 protein: CASSQGYEQYF
V gene: TRBV19
D gene: NA
J gene: TRBJ2-7
clone size: NA

CDR3 DNA: TGTGCCAGCAGCCAAGGGAGCAGGGTCTACGAGCAGTACTTC
CDR3 protein: CASSQGSRVYEQYF
V gene: TRBV3-1/TRBV3-2
D gene: NA
J gene: TRBJ2-7
clone size: NA

CDR3 DNA: TGCGCCAGCAGCCAAGATTGGGAAGGGGGCCGGGATACGCAGTATTTT
CDR3 protein: CASSQDWEGGRDTQYF
V gene: TRBV4-3
D gene: TRBD1
J gene: TRBJ2-3
clone size: NA

CDR3 DNA: TGTGCCAGCAGCTTAGGGGCAGGAACCGGGGAGCTGTTTTTT
CDR3 protein: CASSLGAGTGELFF
V gene: TRBV11-3
D gene: NA
J gene: TRBJ2-2
clone size: NA

CDR3 DNA: TGTGCCAGTAGTATCTCGGCTAGCGGGAGTTACAATGAGCAGTTCTTC
CDR3 protein: CASSISASGSYNEQFF
V gene: TRBV19
D gene: TRBD2
J gene: TRBJ2-1
clone size: NA

CDR3 DNA: TGTGCCAGCAGCTTAACCGCCGGAGTGGGCGGGGAGCTGTTTTTT
CDR3 protein: CASSLTAGVGGELFF
V gene: TRBV7-3
D gene: NA
J gene: TRBJ2-2
clone size: NA

CDR3 DNA: TGTGCCAGCAGCGGAAGGGACAGCCCCCTTTTCTACAATGAGCAGTTCTTC
CDR3 protein: CASSGRDSPLFYNEQFF
V gene: TRBV9
D gene: TRBD1
J gene: TRBJ2-1
clone size: NA

CDR3 DNA: TGTGCCAGCAGTCCAGGGGGTTCTAGCAATCAGCCCCAGCATTTT
CDR3 protein: CASSPGGSSNQPQHF
V gene: TRBV6-4
D gene: TRBD1
J gene: TRBJ1-5
clone size: NA

CDR3 DNA: TGTGCCAGCAGAATCGGGACGGCTTCCTACGAGCAGTACTTC
CDR3 protein: CASRIGTASYEQYF
V gene: TRBV2
D gene: NA
J gene: TRBJ2-7
clone size: NA

CDR3 DNA: TGTGCCAGCAGCGGGAGCGCAGATACGCAGTATTTT
CDR3 protein: CASSGSADTQYF
V gene: TRBV2
D gene: NA
J gene: TRBJ2-3
clone size: NA

CDR3 DNA: TGTGCCAGCAGCAACCGGGACAGGGGCTTACAAGAGACCCAGTACTTC
CDR3 protein: CASSNRDRGLQETQYF
V gene: TRBV7-2
D gene: TRBD1
J gene: TRBJ2-5
clone size: NA

CDR3 DNA: TGCGCCAGCAGCGAGGGACTAGCGGGAGGGAAGACAGAGACCCAGTACTTC
CDR3 protein: CASSEGLAGGKTETQYF
V gene: TRBV5-1
D gene: TRBD2
J gene: TRBJ2-5
clone size: NA

CDR3 DNA: TGTGCCAGCAGTTACGGGACTACTAACACCGGGGAGCTGTTTTTT
CDR3 protein: CASSYGTTNTGELFF
V gene: TRBV6-5
D gene: TRBD2
J gene: TRBJ2-2
clone size: NA

CDR3 DNA: TGTGCCTGGAGTCCTCCCCCGTTAGGGGAAAAACTGTTTTTT
CDR3 protein: CAWSPPPLGEKLFF
V gene: TRBV30
D gene: NA
J gene: TRBJ1-4
clone size: once

CDR3 DNA: TGTGCCAGCAGCGTTTTTCCTTCCTACGAGCAGTACTTC
CDR3 protein: CASSVFPSYEQYF
V gene: TRBV9
D gene: NA
J gene: TRBJ2-7
clone size: NA

CDR3 DNA: TGCAGCGTTCGTAGCGGATCCGGGGAGCAGTACTTC
CDR3 protein: CSVRSGSGEQYF
V gene: TRBV29-1
D gene: NA
J gene: TRBJ2-7
clone size: once

CDR3 DNA: TGTGCCAGCAGCCACGGACTTAGCGGGAGGTTCTCCTACGAGCAGTACTTC
CDR3 protein: CASSHGLSGRFSYEQYF
V gene: TRBV7-8
D gene: TRBD2
J gene: TRBJ2-7
clone size: NA

CDR3 DNA: TGTGCCAGCAGTTTAAGCGGGAAGTACGAGCAGTACTTC
CDR3 protein: CASSLSGKYEQYF
V gene: TRBV12-3/TRBV12-4
D gene: TRBD2
J gene: TRBJ2-7
clone size: NA

CDR3 DNA: TGTGCCAGTGGCAAGCAGGGGGCCTACGAGCAGTACTTC
CDR3 protein: CASGKQGAYEQYF
V gene: TRBV14
D gene: TRBD1
J gene: TRBJ2-7
clone size: NA

CDR3 DNA: TGTGCCAGCAGTGCGCCGGGGTGGGCCTCCTACGAGCAGTACTTC
CDR3 protein: CASSAPGWASYEQYF
V gene: TRBV28
D gene: NA
J gene: TRBJ2-7
clone size: NA

CDR3 DNA: TGCAGTGCTAGTTGGGGGGAACCCTACAATGAGCAGTTCTTC
CDR3 protein: CSASWGEPYNEQFF
V gene: TRBV20-1
D gene: NA
J gene: TRBJ2-1
clone size: NA

CDR3 DNA: TGCAGTGCTCGTGGCTCCGGGACAGGGGGCGACTATGGCTACACCTTC
CDR3 protein: CSARGSGTGGDYGYTF
V gene: TRBV20-1
D gene: TRBD1
J gene: TRBJ1-2
clone size: NA

CDR3 DNA: TGTGGACTAGCTCTTGGAGAGACCCAGTACTTC
CDR3 protein: CGLALGETQYF
V gene: TRBV20-1
D gene: TRBD2
J gene: TRBJ2-5
clone size: many

CDR3 DNA: TGTGCCAGCAGTTTCCGCGACCGTTATGGCTACACCTTC
CDR3 protein: CASSFRDRYGYTF
V gene: TRBV28
D gene: NA
J gene: TRBJ1-2
clone size: NA

CDR3 DNA: TGTGCCAGCAGCTTTTACCTGGACAGGGGCTCCTACGAGCAGTACTTC
CDR3 protein: CASSFYLDRGSYEQYF
V gene: TRBV7-2
D gene: TRBD1
J gene: TRBJ2-7
clone size: NA

CDR3 DNA: TGTGCCAGCCTGAGCTTGAGGGCAGGAACCCCAGATACGCAGTATTTT
CDR3 protein: CASLSLRAGTPDTQYF
V gene: TRBV2
D gene: NA
J gene: TRBJ2-3
clone size: NA

CDR3 DNA: TGTGCCAGCAGCTTAGGCCCCCTCAGGACTGAAGCTTTCTTT
CDR3 protein: CASSLGPLRTEAFF
V gene: TRBV7-2
D gene: NA
J gene: TRBJ1-1
clone size: NA

CDR3 DNA: TGTGCCAGCGGAGCGTCAACTAATGAAAAACTGTTTTTT
CDR3 protein: CASGASTNEKLFF
V gene: TRBV27
D gene: NA
J gene: TRBJ1-4
clone size: NA

CDR3 DNA: TGTGCCAGCAGTTTATTGACAGGCGGAAATCAGCCCCAGCATTTT
CDR3 protein: CASSLLTGGNQPQHF
V gene: TRBV28
D gene: NA
J gene: TRBJ1-5
clone size: NA

CDR3 DNA: TGTGCCAGCAGTGATCAGAGGGGGCTCTTCGAGCAGTACTTC
CDR3 protein: CASSDQRGLFEQYF
V gene: TRBV2
D gene: TRBD1
J gene: TRBJ2-7
clone size: NA

CDR3 DNA: TGTGCCAGCAGGCCTGGGGGGGGCGGGGAGCTGTTTTTT
CDR3 protein: CASRPGGGGELFF
V gene: TRBV6-5
D gene: TRBD2
J gene: TRBJ2-2
clone size: NA

CDR3 DNA: TGTGCCAGCAGCCCCCCCGGCGTCCGTACCACAGATACGCAGTATTTT
CDR3 protein: CASSPPGVRTTDTQYF
V gene: TRBV7-9
D gene: NA
J gene: TRBJ2-3
clone size: NA

CDR3 DNA: TGTGCCAGCAGTTTCTCTAGCTCCTACAATGAGCAGTTCTTC
CDR3 protein: CASSFSSSYNEQFF
V gene: TRBV27
D gene: NA
J gene: TRBJ2-1
clone size: NA

CDR3 DNA: TGTGCCCGCACTAGGGCCCGAAAAGTCAATGAGCAGTTCTTC
CDR3 protein: CARTRARKVNEQFF
V gene: TRBV21-1
D gene: NA
J gene: TRBJ2-1
clone size: NA

CDR3 DNA: TGTGCCAGCAGCTTGTGGCGGACTGGAAACACCATATATTTT
CDR3 protein: CASSLWRTGNTIYF
V gene: TRBV5-4
D gene: NA
J gene: TRBJ1-3
clone size: NA

CDR3 DNA: TGTGCCAGCAGCTCAGGAACCTACGAGCAGTACTTC
CDR3 protein: CASSSGTYEQYF
V gene: TRBV7-8
D gene: NA
J gene: TRBJ2-7
clone size: NA

CDR3 DNA: TGTGCCAGTAGTATAACCCGGGACAAGGGAATCGAGCAGTACTTC
CDR3 protein: CASSITRDKGIEQYF
V gene: TRBV19
D gene: NA
J gene: TRBJ2-7
clone size: NA

CDR3 DNA: TGTGCCAGCAGCCTTCTCGGGACAGGGAGGAACACCGGGGAGCTGTTTTTT
CDR3 protein: CASSLLGTGRNTGELFF
V gene: TRBV5-6
D gene: TRBD1
J gene: TRBJ2-2
clone size: NA

CDR3 DNA: TGTGCCAGCAATCTAGGGGGAAACACTGAAGCTTTCTTT
CDR3 protein: CASNLGGNTEAFF
V gene: TRBV12-3/TRBV12-4
D gene: NA
J gene: TRBJ1-1
clone size: NA

CDR3 DNA: TGTGCCAGCAGTCAGGGGGGCCTCAATCAGCCCCAGCATTTT
CDR3 protein: CASSQGGLNQPQHF
V gene: TRBV6-2/TRBV6-3
D gene: TRBD1
J gene: TRBJ1-5
clone size: NA

CDR3 DNA: TGTGCCAGCAACGACGCGAACACTGAAGCTTTCTTT
CDR3 protein: CASNDANTEAFF
V gene: TRBV28
D gene: NA
J gene: TRBJ1-1
clone size: once

CDR3 DNA: TGTGCCAGTAGCACAACGGCGAGGGAGACCCAGTACTTC
CDR3 protein: CASSTTARETQYF
V gene: TRBV19
D gene: NA
J gene: TRBJ2-5
clone size: NA

CDR3 DNA: TGTGCCAGCAGCGTAGCTGGAGCGGGAGAACAAGAGACCCAGTACTTC
CDR3 protein: CASSVAGAGEQETQYF
V gene: TRBV9
D gene: TRBD2
J gene: TRBJ2-5
clone size: few

CDR3 DNA: TGTGCCAGCAGCCAACTGGGTTATAATTCACCCCTCCACTTT
CDR3 protein: CASSQLGYNSPLHF
V gene: TRBV3-1/TRBV3-2
D gene: NA
J gene: TRBJ1-6
clone size: NA

CDR3 DNA: TGTGCCAGCAGGAGCCACCAAGGTCGCGGCACCACAGATACGCAGTATTTT
CDR3 protein: CASRSHQGRGTTDTQYF
V gene: TRBV27
D gene: NA
J gene: TRBJ2-3
clone size: NA

CDR3 DNA: TGTGCCAGCAGCGTCCGGGACAGGGGGAACACTGAAGCTTTCTTT
CDR3 protein: CASSVRDRGNTEAFF
V gene: TRBV5-4
D gene: TRBD1
J gene: TRBJ1-1
clone size: NA

CDR3 DNA: TGTGCCAGCAGCGGACAGGGACCCAATCAGCCCCAGCATTTT
CDR3 protein: CASSGQGPNQPQHF
V gene: TRBV6-2/TRBV6-3
D gene: TRBD1
J gene: TRBJ1-5
clone size: NA

CDR3 DNA: TGTGCCAGCAGTTTCTTAGTTGAAAGAGGTGGAGAGACCCAGTACTTC
CDR3 protein: CASSFLVERGGETQYF
V gene: TRBV28
D gene: NA
J gene: TRBJ2-5
clone size: NA

CDR3 DNA: TGTGCCAGCACCAGCGAGGGGGAGGGTTTGGCTCAGCCCCAGCATTTT
CDR3 protein: CASTSEGEGLAQPQHF
V gene: TRBV28
D gene: NA
J gene: TRBJ1-5
clone size: NA

CDR3 DNA: TGTGCCAGCAGCGCGGAGGGCCATGAGCAGTTCTTC
CDR3 protein: CASSAEGHEQFF
V gene: TRBV9
D gene: NA
J gene: TRBJ2-1
clone size: NA

CDR3 DNA: TGTGCCAGCAGCCAATGGGGGAACACCGGGGAGCTGTTTTTT
CDR3 protein: CASSQWGNTGELFF
V gene: TRBV3-1/TRBV3-2
D gene: NA
J gene: TRBJ2-2
clone size: NA